This is a list of T cell receptor beta chains from one sample in a study of T cell clones after liver transplantation. Data came from immunoSEQ multiplex PCR; TCRdb stores just in-frame clones and leaves some out. In the table there are tens of thousands of clones, roughly four fifths of which are singletons. The specimen was CD4+ T cells from blood, collected approximately 3.5 years after liver transplant. These receptors were collected from a human patient who received a liver transplant. Some T cells may be graft donor cells. Both conserved end residues are trimmed from each CDR3. A D gene is named only where the DNA matches it firmly.

ASSLSGDVEAF,11,TRBJ1-1,TRBV28,-
ASKKGSEQY,9,TRBJ2-7,TRBV23-1,-
ASSGTGGYEQY,11,TRBJ2-7,TRBV7-8,TRBD1
ASSLDRVQPQH,11,TRBJ1-5,TRBV7-9,-
ASSIARGHRETQY,13,TRBJ2-5,TRBV19,TRBD1
ASSSHLKTGGTQY,13,TRBJ2-3,TRBV11-2,TRBD1
ASSSGVQPQH,10,TRBJ1-5,TRBV28,-
ASSEALRPLAGGHTEAF,17,TRBJ1-1,TRBV2,-
ASSIRGQGREKLF,13,TRBJ1-4,TRBV19,TRBD1
ASSPPAKWNHNEQF,14,TRBJ2-1,TRBV18,-
ASSKPRGQNTEAF,13,TRBJ1-1,TRBV6-6,TRBD1
ASSYSAGGSKEQY,13,TRBJ2-7,TRBV6-5,TRBD1
ASSESTSGNYEQF,13,TRBJ2-1,TRBV10-2,TRBD2
ASSWGPSGSPTGELF,15,TRBJ2-2,TRBV5-4,TRBD2
ASSLLAGIYNEQF,13,TRBJ2-1,TRBV7-9,TRBD2
SVGRGIRTEAF,11,TRBJ1-1,TRBV29-1,-
ASSFTGQAYSGANVLT,16,TRBJ2-6,TRBV5-1,TRBD1
ASSRGLYEQY,10,TRBJ2-7,TRBV6-1,TRBD1
ASSEGGRGSSYNEQF,15,TRBJ2-1,TRBV9,-
ASSSSDKSGNTIY,13,TRBJ1-3,TRBV28,-
ASRAHGTSMPYGYT,14,TRBJ1-2,TRBV28,-
ASRVGLMDTQY,11,TRBJ2-3,TRBV5-1,-
ASRSGRRGKYNEQF,14,TRBJ2-1,TRBV19,-
ASSFVGRETQY,11,TRBJ2-5,TRBV7-2,-
ASSIAAGTQY,10,TRBJ2-3,TRBV19,-
ASSPGERVKGYT,12,TRBJ1-2,TRBV18,-
ASSYFNEQF,9,TRBJ2-1,TRBV6-5,-
ASSWTGYNEQF,11,TRBJ2-1,TRBV7-9,TRBD1
ASSVAQGFRETQY,13,TRBJ2-5,TRBV9,-
ASSGWGGSYNEQF,13,TRBJ2-1,TRBV19,-
SAPRTGFLETQY,12,TRBJ2-5,TRBV29-1,TRBD1
ASSLDRGEKLF,11,TRBJ1-4,TRBV7-3,-
ASSFPGLAGGPGEQY,15,TRBJ2-7,TRBV11-2,TRBD2
ASSLGIGTGGTDTQY,15,TRBJ2-3,TRBV5-1,TRBD1
ASRGDTGANVLT,12,TRBJ2-6,TRBV2,-
ASTVPVGANVLT,12,TRBJ2-6,TRBV5-8,-
ASSVQGQLPGNTIY,14,TRBJ1-3,TRBV2,-